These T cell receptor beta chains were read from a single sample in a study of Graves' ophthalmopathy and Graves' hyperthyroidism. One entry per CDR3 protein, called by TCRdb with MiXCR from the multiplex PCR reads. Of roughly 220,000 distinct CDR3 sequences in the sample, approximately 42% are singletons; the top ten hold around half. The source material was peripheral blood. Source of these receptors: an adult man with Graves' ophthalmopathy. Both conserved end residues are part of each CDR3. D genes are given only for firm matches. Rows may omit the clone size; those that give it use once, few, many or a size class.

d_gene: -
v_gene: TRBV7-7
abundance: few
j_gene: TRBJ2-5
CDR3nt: TGTGCTAGCAGCTTACACAGGGAAGGGACCCAGTACTTC
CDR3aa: CASSLHREGTQYF

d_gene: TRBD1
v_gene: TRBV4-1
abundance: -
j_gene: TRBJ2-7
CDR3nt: TGTGCCAGCAGCCCCGGGACAGGGACACTCTACGAGCAGTACTTC
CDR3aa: CASSPGTGTLYEQYF

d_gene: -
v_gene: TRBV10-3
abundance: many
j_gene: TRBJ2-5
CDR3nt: TGTGCCATCCGCAGTGATCAAGAGACCCAGTACTTC
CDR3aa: CAIRSDQETQYF

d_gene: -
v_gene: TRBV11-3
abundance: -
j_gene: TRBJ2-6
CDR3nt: TGTGCCAGCAGCCTCAGGACAGGGACTAACACTGAAGCTTTC
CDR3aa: CASSLRTGTNTEAF

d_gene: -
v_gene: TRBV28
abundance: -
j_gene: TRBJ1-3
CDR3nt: TGTGCCACCCGGGGTTGGGGTACTGGAAACACCATATATTTT
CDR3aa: CATRGWGTGNTIYF

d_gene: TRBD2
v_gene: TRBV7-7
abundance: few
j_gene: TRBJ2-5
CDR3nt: TGTGCTAGCAGCTTAGCGGGGGACCAAGAGACCCAGTACTTC
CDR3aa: CASSLAGDQETQYF

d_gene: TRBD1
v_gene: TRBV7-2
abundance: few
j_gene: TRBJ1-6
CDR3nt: TGTGCCAGCAGCTTAGCGGGGACAGGGCAGTCACCCCTCCACTTT
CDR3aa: CASSLAGTGQSPLHF

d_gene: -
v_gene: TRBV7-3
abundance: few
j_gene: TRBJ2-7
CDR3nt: TGTGCCAGCAGCCAAGATCCCGGGTCCTCCTACGAGCAGTACTTC
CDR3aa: CASSQDPGSSYEQYF

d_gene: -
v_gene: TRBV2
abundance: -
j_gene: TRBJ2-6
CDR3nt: TGTGCCAGCCGTTCAGGTTGGACTGGGGCCAACGTCCTGACTTTC
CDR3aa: CASRSGWTGANVLTF

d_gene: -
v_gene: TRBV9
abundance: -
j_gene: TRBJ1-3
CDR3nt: TGTGCCAGCAGCCGGGGCGAAGTGGACTCTGGAAACACCATATATTTT
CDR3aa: CASSRGEVDSGNTIYF

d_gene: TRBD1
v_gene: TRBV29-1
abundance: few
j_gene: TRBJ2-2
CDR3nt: TGCAGCGTTGGGGGACAGGGCACCGGGGAGCTGTTTTTT
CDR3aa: CSVGGQGTGELFF

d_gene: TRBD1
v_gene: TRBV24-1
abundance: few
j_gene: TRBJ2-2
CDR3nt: TGTGCCACCAGCGACGACAGGGTTGACACCGGGGAGCTGTTTTTT
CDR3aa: CATSDDRVDTGELFF

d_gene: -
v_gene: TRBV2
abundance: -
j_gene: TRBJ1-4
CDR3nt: TGTGCCAGCCGCCGGCTGGATGAAAAACTGTTTTTT
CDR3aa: CASRRLDEKLFF

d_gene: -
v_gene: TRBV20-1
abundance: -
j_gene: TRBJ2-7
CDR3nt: TGCAGTGCTAGAGACGCCGGGGGCGTCTCCTACGAGCAGTACTTC
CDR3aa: CSARDAGGVSYEQYF

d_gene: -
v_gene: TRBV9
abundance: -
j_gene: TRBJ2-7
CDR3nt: TGTGCCAGCAGCGCTAGTTGGATAGGGGAAAGCTCCTACGAGCAGTACTTC
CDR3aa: CASSASWIGESSYEQYF

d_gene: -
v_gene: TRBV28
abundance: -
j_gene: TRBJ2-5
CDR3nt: TGTGCCATAGGGACAATTGACCAAGAGACCCAGTACTTC
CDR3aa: CAIGTIDQETQYF

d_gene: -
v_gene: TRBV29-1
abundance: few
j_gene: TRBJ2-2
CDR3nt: TGCAGCGTTGGGAGGATCGATTCGAACACCGGGGAGCTGTTTTTT
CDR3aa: CSVGRIDSNTGELFF

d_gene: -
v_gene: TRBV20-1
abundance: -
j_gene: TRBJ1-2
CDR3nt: TGCAGTGCTAGAGTCCTGAACTATGGCTACACCTTC
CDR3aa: CSARVLNYGYTF

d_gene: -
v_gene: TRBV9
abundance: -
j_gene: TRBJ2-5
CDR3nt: TGCGCCAGCAGCTTGGGGGCTAGCCGGAGCGAGACCCAGTACTTC
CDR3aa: CASSLGASRSETQYF

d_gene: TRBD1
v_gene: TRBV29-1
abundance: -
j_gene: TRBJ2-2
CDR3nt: TGCAGCGTTGAGGGCGACAGGGGCACCGGGGAGCTGTTTTTT
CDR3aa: CSVEGDRGTGELFF

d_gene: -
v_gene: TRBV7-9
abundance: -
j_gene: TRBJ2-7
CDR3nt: TGTGCCAGCAGCCGCGTTTCAGGGAGACCCTACGAGCAGTACTTC
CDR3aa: CASSRVSGRPYEQYF

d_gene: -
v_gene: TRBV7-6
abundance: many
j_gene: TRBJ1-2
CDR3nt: TGTGCCAGCAGCTTAGACAGTGCTGGCTATGGCTACACCTTC
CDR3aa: CASSLDSAGYGYTF

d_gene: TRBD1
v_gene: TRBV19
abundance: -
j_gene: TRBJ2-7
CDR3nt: TGTGCCAGTAGCGGGACAGGGGCTTTCCTCTACGAGCAGTACTTC
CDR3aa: CASSGTGAFLYEQYF

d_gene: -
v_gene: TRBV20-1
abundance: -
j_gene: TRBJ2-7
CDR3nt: TGCAGTGCTTCTCCGGGACACGAGCAGTACTTC
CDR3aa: CSASPGHEQYF

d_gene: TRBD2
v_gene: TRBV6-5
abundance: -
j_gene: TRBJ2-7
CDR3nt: TGTGCCAGCAGCAGACTGGCTAGCGGAACCTACGAGCAGTACTTC
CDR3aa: CASSRLASGTYEQYF

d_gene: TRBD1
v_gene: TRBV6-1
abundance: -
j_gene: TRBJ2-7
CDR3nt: TGTGCCAGCAGTTTAGAGGGACAGGGCGCCTACGAGCAGTACTTC
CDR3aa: CASSLEGQGAYEQYF

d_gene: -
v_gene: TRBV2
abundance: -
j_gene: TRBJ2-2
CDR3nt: TGTGCCAGCCTGCGGGTGCACGGCGCGAACACCGGGGAGCTGTTTTTT
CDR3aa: CASLRVHGANTGELFF

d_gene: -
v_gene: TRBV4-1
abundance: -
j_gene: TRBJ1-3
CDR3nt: TGCGCCAACAGCCTAGACTCTGGAAACACCATATATTTT
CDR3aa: CANSLDSGNTIYF

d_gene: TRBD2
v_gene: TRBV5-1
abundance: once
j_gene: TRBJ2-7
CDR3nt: TGCGCCAGCAGCTTGGGCCCGACTAGCGGAGCCTACGAGCAGTACTTC
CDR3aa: CASSLGPTSGAYEQYF

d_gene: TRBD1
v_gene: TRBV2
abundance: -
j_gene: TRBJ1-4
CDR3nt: TGTGCCAGCAACACAGGGGGCGGAGGTGAAAAACTGTTTTTT
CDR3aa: CASNTGGGGEKLFF

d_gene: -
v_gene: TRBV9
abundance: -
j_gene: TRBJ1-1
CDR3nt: TGTGCCAGCAGTGAAGATTTGAGGAACACTGAAGCTTTCTTT
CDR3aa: CASSEDLRNTEAFF

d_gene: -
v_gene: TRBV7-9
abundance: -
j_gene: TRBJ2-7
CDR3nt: TGTGCCAGCAGCTTGGACTTCACCTACGAGCAGTACTTC
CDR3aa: CASSLDFTYEQYF

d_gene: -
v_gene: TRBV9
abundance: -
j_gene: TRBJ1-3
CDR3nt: TGTGCCAGCAGCGTAGGGACGGCCAGCTCTGGAGACACCATATATTTT
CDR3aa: CASSVGTASSGDTIYF

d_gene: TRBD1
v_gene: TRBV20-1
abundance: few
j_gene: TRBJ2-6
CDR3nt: TGCAGTGCTAGAGATAGGGACACCGGGACAGTTGGCTCTGGGGCCAACGTCCTGACTTTC
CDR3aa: CSARDRDTGTVGSGANVLTF

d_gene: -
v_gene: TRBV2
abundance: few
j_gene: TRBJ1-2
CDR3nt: TGTGCCAGCAGTGATCTTGACAGCTATGGCTACACCTTC
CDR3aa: CASSDLDSYGYTF

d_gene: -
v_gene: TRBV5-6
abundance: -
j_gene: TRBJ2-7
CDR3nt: TGTGCCAGCAGCTTGGTTCTAGGGCAGTACTTC
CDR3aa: CASSLVLGQYF

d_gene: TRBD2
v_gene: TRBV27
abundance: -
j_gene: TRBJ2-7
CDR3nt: TGTGCCAGCAGTTTGCTAGCGGGGCCCTACGAGCAGTGCTTC
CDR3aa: CASSLLAGPYEQCF

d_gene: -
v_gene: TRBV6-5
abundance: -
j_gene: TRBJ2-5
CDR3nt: TGTGCCAGCACCCGCGACCCGGGACTCCAGGGGACCCAGTACTTC
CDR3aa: CASTRDPGLQGTQYF

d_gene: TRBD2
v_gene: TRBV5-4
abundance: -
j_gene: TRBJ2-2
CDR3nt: TGTGCCAGCAGCCCGGGGCTAGCGGGAGTGAGCGGGGAGCTGTTTTTT
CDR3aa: CASSPGLAGVSGELFF

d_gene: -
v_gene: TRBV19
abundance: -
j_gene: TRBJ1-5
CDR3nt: TGTGCCAGTAGTATTTCTGGAGGTATGGGTCAGCCCCAGCATTTT
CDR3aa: CASSISGGMGQPQHF

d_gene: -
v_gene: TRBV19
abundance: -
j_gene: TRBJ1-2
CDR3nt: TGTGCCAGTCACCCGGCAGTTAACTATGGCTACACCTTT
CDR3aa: CASHPAVNYGYTF

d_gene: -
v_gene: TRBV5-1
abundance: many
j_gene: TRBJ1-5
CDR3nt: TGCGCCAGCAGCTTGGCGGACAGCTACAATCAGCCCCAGCATTTT
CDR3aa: CASSLADSYNQPQHF

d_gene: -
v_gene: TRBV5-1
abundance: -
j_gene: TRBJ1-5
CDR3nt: TGCGCCAGCAGCTCCGATACGAGCAATCAGCCCCAGCATTTT
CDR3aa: CASSSDTSNQPQHF

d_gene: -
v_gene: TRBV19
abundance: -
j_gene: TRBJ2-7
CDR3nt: TGTGCCAGTAGTATCAGGGGCTACGAGCAGTACTTC
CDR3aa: CASSIRGYEQYF

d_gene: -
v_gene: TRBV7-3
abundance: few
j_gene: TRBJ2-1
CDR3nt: TGTGCCAGCAGCTTATCAGGGTTAGTGAATGAGCAGTTCTTC
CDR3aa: CASSLSGLVNEQFF

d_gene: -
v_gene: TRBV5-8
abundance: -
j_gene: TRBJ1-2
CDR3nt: TGTGCCAGCAGCCAAATCGGGAGCTATGGCTACACCTTC
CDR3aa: CASSQIGSYGYTF

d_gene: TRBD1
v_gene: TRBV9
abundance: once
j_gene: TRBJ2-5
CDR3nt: TGTGCCAGCAGCCTATCCGGGACAGGGGAAGAGACCCAGTACTTC
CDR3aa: CASSLSGTGEETQYF

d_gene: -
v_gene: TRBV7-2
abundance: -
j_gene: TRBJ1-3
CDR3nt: TGTGCCAGCAGCTTAAACCTGATCTCTGGAAACACCATATATTTT
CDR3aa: CASSLNLISGNTIYF

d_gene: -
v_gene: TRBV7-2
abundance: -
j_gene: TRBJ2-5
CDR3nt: TGTGCCAGCAGCCGACCTCTCCAAGAGACCCAGTACTTC
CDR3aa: CASSRPLQETQYF

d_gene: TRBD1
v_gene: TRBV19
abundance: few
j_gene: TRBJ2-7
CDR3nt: TGTGCCAGTAACGCAAGGACAGGAACCAACGAGCAGTACTTC
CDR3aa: CASNARTGTNEQYF